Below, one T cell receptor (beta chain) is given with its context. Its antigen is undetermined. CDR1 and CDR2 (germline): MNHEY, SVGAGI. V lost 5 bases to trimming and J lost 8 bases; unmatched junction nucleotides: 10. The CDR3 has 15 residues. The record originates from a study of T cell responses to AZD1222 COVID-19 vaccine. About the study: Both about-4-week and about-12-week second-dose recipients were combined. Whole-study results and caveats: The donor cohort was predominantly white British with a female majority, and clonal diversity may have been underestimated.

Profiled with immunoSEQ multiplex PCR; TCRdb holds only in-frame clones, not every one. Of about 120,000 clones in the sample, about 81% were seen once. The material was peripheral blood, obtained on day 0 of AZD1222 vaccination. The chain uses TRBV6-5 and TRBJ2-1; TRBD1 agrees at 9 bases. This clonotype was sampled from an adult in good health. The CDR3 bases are TGTGCCAGCAGTAAGGGACAGGGTAGTATCCATGAGCAGTTCTTC. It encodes CASSKGQGSIHEQFF.